The rows below give T cell receptor beta chains drawn from one sample of a study of long-term antiretroviral therapy in people with HIV. The repertoire was sequenced with immunoSEQ multiplex PCR; TCRdb's copy has only in-frame clones and lacks some. This table has about 7,100 clones, 65% to 85% appearing once. This sample comprised unsorted PBMCs, obtained 1.1 years after starting antiretroviral therapy. These receptors originate from a man aged 40-49 years with HIV. CDR3s include the opening cysteine and the closing phenylalanine or tryptophan. Fields, in order: J gene, D gene, clone size, V gene, CDR3 DNA, CDR3 protein. The D gene is left open where the match is weak. Size is omitted from some rows. Given values are once, few, many or a class for expanded clones.

>TRBJ2-2|-|few|TRBV4-1
TGCGCCAGTACAGGGTTAGGCACCGGGGAGCTGTTTTTT
CASTGLGTGELFF
>TRBJ2-3|-|once|TRBV6-5
TGTGCCAGTTCCGACGGGGCTAGCACAGATACGCAGTATTTT
CASSDGASTDTQYF
>TRBJ2-2|TRBD2|-|TRBV4-1
TGCGCCAGCAGCCGACCGGGAGGGGGGAACACCGGGGAGCTGTTTTTT
CASSRPGGGNTGELFF
>TRBJ2-6|-|once|TRBV5-1
TGCGCCAGCAGCTTAAACAGAAACTCTGGGGCCAACGTCCTGACTTTC
CASSLNRNSGANVLTF
>TRBJ2-5|TRBD2|-|TRBV27
TGTGCCATCCTCGGGACTAGCGGGGGAAAGACCCAGTACTTC
CAILGTSGGKTQYF
>TRBJ2-5|-|-|TRBV5-1
TGCGCCAGCAGCACACACTTGACGGACTCAGAGACCCAGTACTTC
CASSTHLTDSETQYF
>TRBJ2-3|TRBD2|-|TRBV10-3
TGTGCCATCAGAAGCGGGGGGGCCACAGATACGCAGTATTTT
CAIRSGGATDTQYF
>TRBJ1-2|TRBD1|-|TRBV4-1
TGCGCCAGCAGCCAAATTCAGGGGGCGGCCTATGGCTACACCTTC
CASSQIQGAAYGYTF
>TRBJ1-2|-|-|TRBV2
TGTGCCAGCTCGGGGGGGGACCCGTATAACTATGGCTACACCTTC
CASSGGDPYNYGYTF
>TRBJ1-3|-|few|TRBV6-5
TGTGCCAGCAGTTACCAGGGTTACTCTGGAAACACCATATATTTT
CASSYQGYSGNTIYF
>TRBJ1-1|-|-|TRBV28
TGTGCCAGCAGGAGAACAGAGAACACTGAAGCTTTCTTT
CASRRTENTEAFF
>TRBJ2-1|TRBD1|-|TRBV12-5
TGTGCTAGTGGCCCCCAGGGGGATGAGCAGTTCTTC
CASGPQGDEQFF
>TRBJ1-6|-|-|TRBV30
TGTGCCTGGAGTGTACAGGAAGCCCAACCCCTCCACTTT
CAWSVQEAQPLHF
>TRBJ2-1|TRBD2|-|TRBV27
TGTGCCACCTCAGCGGGGGGGCCTTACAATGAGCAGTTCTTC
CATSAGGPYNEQFF
>TRBJ1-5|TRBD1|-|TRBV16
TGTGCCAGCAGCCAGGGGGACAGTCCCAATCAGCCCCAGCATTTT
CASSQGDSPNQPQHF
>TRBJ1-1|-|-|TRBV7-2
TGTGCCAGCAGCTTCAAGGTTGGACGGACCGAGGAAGCTTTCTTT
CASSFKVGRTEEAFF
>TRBJ1-6|-|few|TRBV14
TGTGCCAGCAGCCAAGAGATCTTCAGGGGTTCACCCCTCCACTTT
CASSQEIFRGSPLHF
>TRBJ1-2|TRBD1|-|TRBV2
TGTGCCAGCAGTGAACCGGTGGACAGGGCATATGGCTACACCTTC
CASSEPVDRAYGYTF
>TRBJ1-6|-|-|TRBV15
TGTGCCACCAGCGGAGGGGATTGGGCCTCGGGTTCACCCCTCCACTTT
CATSGGDWASGSPLHF
>TRBJ2-7|-|-|TRBV6-5
TGTGCCAGCAGTCCCTTGACCAGGGTCTACGAGCAGTACTTC
CASSPLTRVYEQYF
>TRBJ1-3|-|-|TRBV9
TGTGCCAGCAGCGTAGGGGGCAGGTCGTCCTCTGGAAACACCATATATTTT
CASSVGGRSSSGNTIYF
>TRBJ2-3|-|-|TRBV14
TGTGCCAGCAGCCAAGGACAGGACGGGGGTAATACGCAGTATTTT
CASSQGQDGGNTQYF
>TRBJ2-7|TRBD1|-|TRBV6-5
TGTGCCAGCAGTTACAGGGGGCTGGAAGGCGAGCAGTACTTC
CASSYRGLEGEQYF
>TRBJ2-3|-|-|TRBV27
TGTGCCAGCAGTTTATCGGACCCCGGGACGGGCACAGATACGCAGTATTTT
CASSLSDPGTGTDTQYF
>TRBJ1-2|-|-|TRBV29-1
TGCAGCGTTGAAGGGGTGGGGGCCCCCTACACCTTC
CSVEGVGAPYTF
>TRBJ1-6|TRBD1|medium-sized|TRBV19
TGTGCCAGTAGTGGTTCGACAGGGCTAACAGGACCCCTCCACTTT
CASSGSTGLTGPLHF
>TRBJ1-1|TRBD1|-|TRBV29-1
TGCAGCGTTGGGCCAGAGGGGGCTTGGAACACTGAAGCTTTCTTT
CSVGPEGAWNTEAFF
>TRBJ2-3|TRBD2|-|TRBV11-2
TGTGCCAGCAGCCCCGGACTAGCGGGGGGTGCCGGGCGGCTAGATACGCAGTATTTT
CASSPGLAGGAGRLDTQYF
>TRBJ2-3|TRBD1|-|TRBV7-9
TGTGCCAGCAGCTTGACAGGGGGGGATGCAGATACGCAGTATTTT
CASSLTGGDADTQYF
>TRBJ1-2|TRBD1|-|TRBV18
TGTGCCAGCTCACCCTCCCGGGACAGGGGCTATGGCTACACCTTC
CASSPSRDRGYGYTF